These T cell receptor beta chains were read from a single sample in a study of blood T cell repertoires in COVID-19. The data were produced by immunoSEQ multiplex PCR, yet TCRdb's version contains in-frame clones alone and is incomplete. The data contain more than 350,000 clones, nearly 90% of them singletons. Input material: PBMCs or T cells enriched from blood (not recorded which). The source of these receptors is a woman younger than 30 who had been exposed to COVID-19. Each CDR3 is given with its conserved first and last residue. The order of the fields is J gene, D gene, V gene, CDR3 DNA, CDR3 protein. D genes are given only for firm matches.

j_call: TRBJ2-7
d_call: NA
v_call: TRBV3-1/TRBV3-2
cdr3_nt: TGTGCCAGCAGCCAAGACATGGGACAACCCTACGAGCAGTACTTC
cdr3_aa: CASSQDMGQPYEQYF

j_call: TRBJ2-7
d_call: NA
v_call: TRBV11-1
cdr3_nt: TGTGCCAGCAGCTTAGGTCCCACAGGGTTTTACGAGCAGTACTTC
cdr3_aa: CASSLGPTGFYEQYF

j_call: TRBJ2-5
d_call: NA
v_call: TRBV29-1
cdr3_nt: TGCAGCGTTGAAGAGCTGTCAGGTTTGGGTTGGGAGACCCAGTACTTC
cdr3_aa: CSVEELSGLGWETQYF

j_call: TRBJ1-2
d_call: TRBD1
v_call: TRBV7-9
cdr3_nt: TGTGCCAGCAGCTCGTGGGTCGGGACAGTCTATGGCTACACCTTC
cdr3_aa: CASSSWVGTVYGYTF

j_call: TRBJ2-7
d_call: TRBD2
v_call: TRBV4-1
cdr3_nt: TGCGCCAGCAGCCAAGGGCGGGAGTCCTACGAGCAGTACTTC
cdr3_aa: CASSQGRESYEQYF

j_call: TRBJ2-3
d_call: NA
v_call: TRBV7-9
cdr3_nt: TGTGCCAGCACTCTTGAGGGCCACACAGATACGCAGTATTTT
cdr3_aa: CASTLEGHTDTQYF

j_call: TRBJ2-1
d_call: TRBD2
v_call: TRBV7-2
cdr3_nt: TGTGCCAGCAGCTTTGATGTGACTAGCGTTAATGAGCAGTTCTTC
cdr3_aa: CASSFDVTSVNEQFF

j_call: TRBJ2-7
d_call: TRBD1
v_call: TRBV4-3
cdr3_nt: TGCGCCAGCAGCCCCTCGGACAGGGGCGGCGAGCAGTACTTC
cdr3_aa: CASSPSDRGGEQYF

j_call: TRBJ2-1
d_call: NA
v_call: TRBV7-3
cdr3_nt: TGTGCCAGCAGCTTACCCGCCTCGGGTCAGGGGCCCTACAATGAGCAGTTCTTC
cdr3_aa: CASSLPASGQGPYNEQFF

j_call: TRBJ1-1
d_call: NA
v_call: TRBV7-2
cdr3_nt: TGTGCCAGCAGCTTTGGAGGGGCGAACACTGAAGCTTTCTTT
cdr3_aa: CASSFGGANTEAFF

j_call: TRBJ1-3
d_call: NA
v_call: TRBV28
cdr3_nt: TGTGCCAGCAGTTTCGCAGGGTGGACCGGAAACACCATATATTTT
cdr3_aa: CASSFAGWTGNTIYF